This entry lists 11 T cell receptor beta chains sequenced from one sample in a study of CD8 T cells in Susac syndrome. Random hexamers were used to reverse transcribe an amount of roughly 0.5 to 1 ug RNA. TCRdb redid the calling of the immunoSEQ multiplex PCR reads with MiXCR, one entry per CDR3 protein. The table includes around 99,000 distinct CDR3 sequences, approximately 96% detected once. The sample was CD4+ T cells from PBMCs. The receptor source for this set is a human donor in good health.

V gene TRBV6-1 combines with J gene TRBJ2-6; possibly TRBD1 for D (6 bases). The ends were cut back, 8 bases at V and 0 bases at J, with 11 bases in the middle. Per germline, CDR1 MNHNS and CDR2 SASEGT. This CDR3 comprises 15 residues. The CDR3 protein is CASLLGGSGANVLTF. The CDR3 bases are TGTGCCAGCTTGCTAGGGGGCTCTGGGGCCAACGTCCTGACTTTC.

The CDR3 region is CASRVAGGQETQYF. CDR3 coding DNA: TGTGCCAGCAGGGTAGCGGGGGGCCAAGAGACCCAGTACTTC. The chain combines TRBV2 with TRBJ2-5, with 10 bases matching TRBD2. The CDR3 extends over 14 amino acids. The V gene end was trimmed by 6 bases and the J gene end by 1 base; junction bases not matched to a gene: 2. Per germline, CDR1 SNHLY and CDR2 FYNNEI.

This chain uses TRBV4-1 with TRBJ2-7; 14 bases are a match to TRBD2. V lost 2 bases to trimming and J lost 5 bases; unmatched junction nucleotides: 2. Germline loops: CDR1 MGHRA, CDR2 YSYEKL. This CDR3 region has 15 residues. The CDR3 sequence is CASSQLGLAGDEQYF. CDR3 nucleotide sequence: TGCGCCAGCAGCCAACTGGGACTAGCGGGAGACGAGCAGTACTTC.

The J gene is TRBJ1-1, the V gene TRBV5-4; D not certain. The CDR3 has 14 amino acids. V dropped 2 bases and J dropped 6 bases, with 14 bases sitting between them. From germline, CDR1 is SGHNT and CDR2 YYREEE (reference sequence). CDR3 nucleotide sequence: TGTGCCAGCAGCTTAGAGGGAAAAGATCCTGAAGCTTTCTTT. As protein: CASSLEGKDPEAFF.

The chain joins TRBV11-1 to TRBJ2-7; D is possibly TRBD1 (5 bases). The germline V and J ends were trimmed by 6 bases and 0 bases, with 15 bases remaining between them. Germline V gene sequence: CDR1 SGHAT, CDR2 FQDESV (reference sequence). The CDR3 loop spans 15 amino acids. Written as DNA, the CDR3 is TGTGCCAGCAGGAAGACAGCCGCTAGCTCCTACGAGCAGTACTTC. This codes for CASRKTAASSYEQYF.

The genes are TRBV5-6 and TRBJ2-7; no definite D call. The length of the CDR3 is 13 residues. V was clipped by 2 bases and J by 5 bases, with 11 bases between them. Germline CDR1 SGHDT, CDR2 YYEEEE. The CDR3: CASSLPLGDEQYF. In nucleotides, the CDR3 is TGTGCCAGCAGCTTACCCCTGGGTGACGAGCAGTACTTC.

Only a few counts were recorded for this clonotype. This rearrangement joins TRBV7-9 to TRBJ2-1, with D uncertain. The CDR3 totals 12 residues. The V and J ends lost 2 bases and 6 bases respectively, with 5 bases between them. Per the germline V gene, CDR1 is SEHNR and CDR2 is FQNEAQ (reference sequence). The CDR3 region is CASSLSGNEQFF. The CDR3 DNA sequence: TGTGCCAGCAGCTTATCGGGCAATGAGCAGTTCTTC.

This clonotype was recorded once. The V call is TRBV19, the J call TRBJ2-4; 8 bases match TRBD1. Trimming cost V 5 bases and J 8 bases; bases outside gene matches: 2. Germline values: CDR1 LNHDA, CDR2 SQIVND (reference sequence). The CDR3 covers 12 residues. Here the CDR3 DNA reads TGTGCCAGTAGTGGACAGGGCGACATTCAGTACTTC. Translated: CASSGQGDIQYF.

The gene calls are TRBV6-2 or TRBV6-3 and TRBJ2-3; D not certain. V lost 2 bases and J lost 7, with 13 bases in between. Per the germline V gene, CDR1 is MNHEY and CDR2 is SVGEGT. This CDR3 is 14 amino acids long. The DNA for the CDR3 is TGTGCCAGCAGTTACGGGGATGTCACTAATACGCAGTATTTT. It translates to CASSYGDVTNTQYF.

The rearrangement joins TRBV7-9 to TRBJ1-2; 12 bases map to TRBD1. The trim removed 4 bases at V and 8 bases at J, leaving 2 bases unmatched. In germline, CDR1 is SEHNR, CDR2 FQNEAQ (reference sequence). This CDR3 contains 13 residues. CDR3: CASSWGQGAGYTF. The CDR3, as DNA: TGTGCCAGCAGCTGGGGACAGGGGGCCGGCTACACCTTC. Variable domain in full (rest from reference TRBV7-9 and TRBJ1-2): DTGVSQNPRHKITKRGQNVTFRCDPISEHNRLYWYRQTLGQGPEFLTYFQNEAQLEKSRLLSDRFSAERPKGSFSTLEIQRTEQGDSAMYLCASSWGQGAGYTFGSGTRLTVV.

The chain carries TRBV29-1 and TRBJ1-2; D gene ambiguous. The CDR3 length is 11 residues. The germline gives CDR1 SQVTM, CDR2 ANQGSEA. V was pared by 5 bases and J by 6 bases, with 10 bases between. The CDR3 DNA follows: TGCAGCGTTCGTCTCGAGGATGGCTACACCTTC. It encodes CSVRLEDGYTF.